This TCR beta chain was identified during a study of T cell responses to AZD1222 COVID-19 vaccine. CDR1 is SGDLS and CDR2 is YYNGEE in the germline V gene. Trimming took 4 bases from V and 9 from J; bases not matched to a gene: 9. This CDR3 is 15 amino acids long. Only in-frame clones appear in the TCRdb table, and some are missing; sequencing was by immunoSEQ multiplex PCR. The sample has about 160,000 clones; 80% to 90% are singletons. The chain links TRBV9 to TRBJ2-1; 11 nucleotides agree with TRBD2. This TCR was recovered from an adult in good health. The specimen comprised peripheral blood, sampled on day 0 of AZD1222 vaccination. This CDR3 is CASSLTSGSVSEQFF. Written as DNA, the CDR3 is TGTGCCAGCAGCTTAACTAGCGGGAGCGTTAGTGAGCAGTTCTTC.